This T cell receptor beta chain comes out of a study of shared T cell receptors in the human thymus. The method was immunoSEQ multiplex PCR; TCRdb's version includes in-frame clones alone and lacks a portion of them. The sample yields roughly 700,000 clones, more than 75% seen once. Germline V gives CDR1 MNHNY, CDR2 SVGAGI (reference sequence). V lost 8 bases, J lost 1 base, and 20 bases lay in between. This CDR3 contains 16 residues. These data were also filed under a second study, of human thymus T cells. As that study records: Congenital heart defects were the reason for the corrective surgery that the donors, healthy Finnish infants, were having. From resections taken during corrective heart surgery, the thymus tissue was obtained. Among thymic and blood repertoires, usage of V and J genes appeared biased. Related work found strong thymic repertoire overlap between unrelated individuals.

This TCR derives from a boy less than two years old with a congenital heart defect. Sequences were obtained from thymocytes. The chain combines TRBV6-6 with TRBJ1-1; a weak D match, TRBD1 (5 bases). CDR3 loop: CASLPCSGQGNTEAFF. CDR3 nucleotides: TGTGCCAGCCTCCCCTGCAGTGGTCAGGGGAACACTGAAGCTTTCTTT.